This T cell receptor (beta chain) originates from a study of cytomegalovirus exposure and HLA in healthy donors. General study results and limits: Through in vitro validation, three CMV-associated chains were shown to be specific for CMV antigens.

There are 14 residues in the CDR3. CDR1 and CDR2 (germline): SGHTA, FQGNSA. Germline trimming cut 5 bases from V and 9 bases from J; bases unmatched to any gene: 7. Measured with immunoSEQ multiplex PCR; TCRdb has only the in-frame clones, and not every one. Counted here are about 130,000 clones, roughly four fifths occurring once; the ten biggest clones make up 30%. As regards this clone: What it recognizes is unknown.

The sequencing sample was made of PBMCs. This receptor was taken from a man aged 25-45 years in good health and CMV-seropositive. The rearrangement uses TRBV7-2 and TRBJ2-1; 10 bases align to TRBD1. CDR3 in amino acids: CASSTRDRGSEQFF. The CDR3 region has the DNA TGTGCCAGCAGCACCCGGGACAGGGGAAGTGAGCAGTTCTTC.